This TCR beta chain emerged from a study of identical twins. In TCRdb, the 5' RACE reads were re-called with MiXCR into one record per CDR3 protein. The sample has under 300,000 distinct CDR3 sequences, 6.5% to 8% seen once. The germline gives CDR1 SGHDT, CDR2 YYEEEE. The CDR3 runs 15 residues. The junction had 7 bases not matched to a gene; V was cut back by 4 bases and J by 4 bases. This same sample was also taken into another study, of T cells expressing NK-cell markers.

The specimen was CD8+ T cells sorted from blood. The rearrangement uses TRBV5-6 and TRBJ2-1; TRBD1 matches 8 bases. This receptor was identified in a woman between 18 and 29 years old in good health. CDR3 coding DNA: TGTGCCAGCAGCCTAGGACAGGGAGCATACAATGAGCAGTTCTTC. Protein sequence: CASSLGQGAYNEQFF. The full variable domain, its missing parts supplied by reference TRBV5-6 and TRBJ2-1, is DAGVTQSPTHLIKTRGQQVTLRCSPKSGHDTVSWYQQALGQGPQFIFQYYEEEERQRGNFPDRFSGHQFPNYSSELNVNALLLGDSALYLCASSLGQGAYNEQFFGPGTRLTVL.